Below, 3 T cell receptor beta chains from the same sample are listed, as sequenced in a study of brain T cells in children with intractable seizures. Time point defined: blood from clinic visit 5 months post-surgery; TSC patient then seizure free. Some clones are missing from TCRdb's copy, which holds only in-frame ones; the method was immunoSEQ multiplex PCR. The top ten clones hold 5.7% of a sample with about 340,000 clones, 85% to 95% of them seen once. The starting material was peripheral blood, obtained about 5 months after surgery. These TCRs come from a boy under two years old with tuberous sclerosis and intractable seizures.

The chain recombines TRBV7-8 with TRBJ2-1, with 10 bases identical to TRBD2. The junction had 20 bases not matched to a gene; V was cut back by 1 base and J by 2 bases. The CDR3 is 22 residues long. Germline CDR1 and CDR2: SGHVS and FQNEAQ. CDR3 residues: CASSLGASSGGNLLRTYNEQFF. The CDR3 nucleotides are TGTGCCAGCAGCTTAGGCGCTTCTAGCGGGGGTAACCTCCTACGAACCTACAATGAGCAGTTCTTC.

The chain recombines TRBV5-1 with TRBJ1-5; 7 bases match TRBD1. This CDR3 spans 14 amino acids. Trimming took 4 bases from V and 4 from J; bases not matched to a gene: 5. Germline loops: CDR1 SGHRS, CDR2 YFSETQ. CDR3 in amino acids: CASSQGGSNQPQHF. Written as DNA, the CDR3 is TGCGCCAGCAGCCAGGGGGGGAGTAATCAGCCCCAGCATTTT.

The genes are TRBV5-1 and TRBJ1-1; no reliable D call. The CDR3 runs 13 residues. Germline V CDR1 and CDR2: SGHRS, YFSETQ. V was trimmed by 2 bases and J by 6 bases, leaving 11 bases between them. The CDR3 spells CASSLGSGSEAFF. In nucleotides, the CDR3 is TGCGCCAGCAGCTTAGGTTCTGGGTCTGAAGCTTTCTTT.